Listed below are T cell receptor beta chains from one sample, sequenced in a study of tumor-infiltrating lymphocytes in localized non-small cell lung cancer. Clones were sequenced by immunoSEQ multiplex PCR, and TCRdb holds only the in-frame ones, with some missing. Counted here are under 8,000 clones, 70% to 80% occurring once; the ten biggest clones make up roughly 10%. Sample: lung tumor tissue. Receptors originate from a human donor with non-small cell lung cancer. CDR3s include the opening cysteine and the closing phenylalanine or tryptophan. The D gene is left open where the match is weak. Rows give clone size only sometimes, using once, few, many, or a class for an expanded clone.

j_call: TRBJ2-7
v_call: TRBV25-1
d_call: -
clone_size: -
cdr3_aa: CASSAGSHGTYEQYF
cdr3_nt: TGTGCCAGCAGTGCTGGCAGCCACGGAACCTACGAGCAGTACTTC

j_call: TRBJ1-5
v_call: TRBV18
d_call: -
clone_size: -
cdr3_aa: CASSSLRGHNQPQHF
cdr3_nt: TGTGCCAGCTCGTCTTTGCGGGGCCACAATCAGCCCCAGCATTTT

j_call: TRBJ2-1
v_call: TRBV6-6
d_call: TRBD2
clone_size: few
cdr3_aa: CATTSGKGHEQFF
cdr3_nt: TGTGCCACCACTAGCGGGAAGGGACATGAGCAGTTCTTC

j_call: TRBJ1-2
v_call: TRBV16
d_call: -
clone_size: -
cdr3_aa: CASSERREGGYTF
cdr3_nt: TGTGCCAGCAGCGAGCGCCGTGAGGGAGGCTACACCTTC

j_call: TRBJ2-7
v_call: TRBV10-3
d_call: -
clone_size: -
cdr3_aa: CAISTTETYEQYF
cdr3_nt: TGTGCCATCAGTACGACAGAGACCTACGAGCAGTACTTC

j_call: TRBJ2-7
v_call: TRBV7-7
d_call: TRBD1
clone_size: -
cdr3_aa: CASSLTGSGEQYF
cdr3_nt: TGTGCCAGCAGTTTGACAGGGAGCGGCGAGCAGTACTTC

j_call: TRBJ1-2
v_call: TRBV7-9
d_call: -
clone_size: once
cdr3_aa: CASSLEQDYGYTF
cdr3_nt: TGTGCCAGCAGCTTAGAACAGGACTATGGCTACACCTTC

j_call: TRBJ1-5
v_call: TRBV2
d_call: -
clone_size: -
cdr3_aa: CASSVWGRDNQPQHF
cdr3_nt: TGTGCCAGCAGTGTTTGGGGACGAGACAATCAGCCCCAGCATTTT

j_call: TRBJ2-3
v_call: TRBV9
d_call: TRBD2
clone_size: -
cdr3_aa: CASSVAYGGKDTQYF
cdr3_nt: TGTGCCAGCAGCGTAGCTTACGGGGGGAAAGATACGCAGTATTTT

j_call: TRBJ2-7
v_call: TRBV9
d_call: -
clone_size: -
cdr3_aa: CASSVRAWGDEQYF
cdr3_nt: TGTGCCAGCAGCGTACGGGCATGGGGCGACGAGCAGTACTTC

j_call: TRBJ2-7
v_call: TRBV6-1
d_call: -
clone_size: -
cdr3_aa: CASSEAHTREVGYF
cdr3_nt: TGTGCCAGCAGTGAAGCTCATACCAGGGAGGTTGGGTACTTC

j_call: TRBJ2-4
v_call: TRBV2
d_call: TRBD1
clone_size: -
cdr3_aa: CASSRDRGNIQYF
cdr3_nt: TGTGCCAGCAGTCGGGACAGGGGAAACATTCAGTACTTC

j_call: TRBJ2-2
v_call: TRBV18
d_call: TRBD2
clone_size: -
cdr3_aa: CASSPRGAGGTGELFF
cdr3_nt: TGTGCCAGCTCCCCTCGGGGAGCGGGAGGTACCGGGGAGCTGTTTTTT

j_call: TRBJ1-3
v_call: TRBV6-1
d_call: -
clone_size: -
cdr3_aa: CASSGRNLNTIYF
cdr3_nt: TGTGCCAGCAGTGGAAGGAACTTAAACACCATATATTTT

j_call: TRBJ2-7
v_call: TRBV6-5
d_call: -
clone_size: -
cdr3_aa: CASRRDGPYEQYF
cdr3_nt: TGTGCCAGCAGGCGGGACGGGCCCTACGAGCAGTACTTC

j_call: TRBJ1-2
v_call: TRBV18
d_call: -
clone_size: few
cdr3_aa: CASSQQGNYGYTF
cdr3_nt: TGTGCCAGCTCACAACAGGGAAACTATGGCTACACCTTC

j_call: TRBJ2-5
v_call: TRBV30
d_call: -
clone_size: -
cdr3_aa: CAWRNQGVQTQYF
cdr3_nt: TGTGCCTGGAGAAATCAGGGTGTCCAGACCCAGTACTTC

j_call: TRBJ2-2
v_call: TRBV7-2
d_call: -
clone_size: -
cdr3_aa: CASSSTRAGELFF
cdr3_nt: TGTGCCAGCAGTTCCACTAGGGCCGGGGAGCTGTTTTTT

j_call: TRBJ1-3
v_call: TRBV4-2
d_call: TRBD1
clone_size: once
cdr3_aa: CASSLQDRDSGNTIYF
cdr3_nt: TGTGCCAGCAGTCTCCAGGACAGGGACTCTGGAAACACCATATATTTT

j_call: TRBJ1-2
v_call: TRBV19
d_call: TRBD1
clone_size: large
cdr3_aa: CATHRGQGNYGYTF
cdr3_nt: TGTGCCACTCACAGGGGGCAGGGAAACTATGGCTACACCTTC

j_call: TRBJ1-1
v_call: TRBV2
d_call: TRBD1
clone_size: -
cdr3_aa: CASRWDRGEREAFF
cdr3_nt: TGTGCCAGCAGGTGGGACAGGGGGGAAAGAGAAGCTTTCTTT

j_call: TRBJ1-3
v_call: TRBV27
d_call: TRBD1
clone_size: -
cdr3_aa: CASSRTGSGNTIYF
cdr3_nt: TGTGCCAGCAGTAGGACAGGCTCTGGAAACACCATATATTTT

j_call: TRBJ2-7
v_call: TRBV13
d_call: TRBD2
clone_size: few
cdr3_aa: CASRQGLAGGEQYF
cdr3_nt: TGTGCCAGCAGGCAAGGACTAGCGGGAGGCGAGCAGTACTTC

j_call: TRBJ1-4
v_call: TRBV10-2
d_call: -
clone_size: -
cdr3_aa: CASSEFPGEKLFF
cdr3_nt: TGCGCCAGCAGTGAGTTTCCGGGAGAAAAACTGTTTTTT